The rows below give T cell receptor beta chains drawn from one sample of a study of blood T cells in healthy people across ages. TCRdb independently ran MiXCR on the 5' RACE reads; one entry per CDR3 protein. Of about 1.5 million distinct CDR3 sequences in the sample, around 40% were seen once. The source material was blood. The receptors originated from a woman under 30 in good health. CDR3s include the opening cysteine and the closing phenylalanine or tryptophan. The D gene is left open where the match is weak. Rows give clone size only sometimes, using once, few, many, or a class for an expanded clone.

TRBJ1-5 | NA | TRBV6-1 | NA | TGTGCCGGGCGGGGACCCAATCAGCCCCAGCATTTT | CAGRGPNQPQHF
TRBJ1-2 | NA | TRBV12-3/TRBV12-4 | NA | TGTGCCAGCAGCCGCGCACCTACAAATGGCTACACCTTC | CASSRAPTNGYTF
TRBJ2-1 | NA | TRBV27 | once | TGTGCCAGTAGGGGGACTAGGGGGCTCAATGAGCAGTTCTTC | CASRGTRGLNEQFF
TRBJ2-1 | NA | TRBV5-1 | few | TGCGCCAGCAGCGGGAGTACGGGCAAAAACATTCAGTTCTTC | CASSGSTGKNIQFF
TRBJ2-1 | NA | TRBV15 | NA | TGTGCCACCAGCAGAGATACAAGCGGACCCCACAATGAGCAGTTCTTC | CATSRDTSGPHNEQFF
TRBJ1-2 | NA | TRBV4-3 | NA | TGCGCCAGCAGCCGCTTTAGAATCGCGGGCTACACCTTC | CASSRFRIAGYTF
TRBJ1-2 | TRBD1 | TRBV20-1 | NA | TGCAGTGCTAGGGAACAGGGGGGCCCGCGTGGCTACACCTTC | CSAREQGGPRGYTF
TRBJ2-7 | NA | TRBV7-2 | NA | TGTGCCAGCCAGCGGGACAGGTCGAACTACGAGCAGTACTTC | CASQRDRSNYEQYF
TRBJ1-2 | NA | TRBV2 | few | TGTGCCAGCAGAGGGACTCTGGTAGATGGCTACACCTTC | CASRGTLVDGYTF
TRBJ2-1 | NA | TRBV27 | NA | TGTGCCAGCAGCTACAGGGTTGTGAATGAGCAGTTCTTC | CASSYRVVNEQFF
TRBJ2-7 | NA | TRBV27 | few | TGTGCCAGCAGTTTACGTGGCGGGACTGCCTACGAGCAGTACTTC | CASSLRGGTAYEQYF
TRBJ2-7 | TRBD2 | TRBV9 | NA | TGTGCCAGCGGGACTAGCGGGAGTGACTACGAGCAGTACTTC | CASGTSGSDYEQYF
TRBJ2-3 | NA | TRBV30 | once | TGTGCCTGGAAAAGCTCAGGCGTCACAGATACGCAGTATTTT | CAWKSSGVTDTQYF
TRBJ2-1 | NA | TRBV7-9 | NA | TGTGCCAGCAGCTTAGCGCGAATTTTGACAGGAAAATCCCATACGGGTGAGCAGTTCTTC | CASSLARILTGKSHTGEQFF
TRBJ2-3 | NA | TRBV12-3/TRBV12-4 | NA | TGTACCAGCTCTGTAGGGGGATCGTTCACAGATACGCAGTATTTT | CTSSVGGSFTDTQYF
TRBJ2-1 | TRBD1 | TRBV4-3 | few | TGCGCCAGCAGCCAAGAAGTGCTCGGGGACAGCTACAATGAGCAGTTCTTC | CASSQEVLGDSYNEQFF
TRBJ1-4 | NA | TRBV29-1 | few | TGCAGCGTTCGCCGGGGGGGACCTAATGAAAAACTGTTTTTT | CSVRRGGPNEKLFF